The clone carrying this T cell receptor beta chain occurred once. Trimming removed 4 bases at V and 4 bases at J, with 19 bases between. Looked up from germline, CDR1 is SGHAT and CDR2 is FQNNGV. The CDR3 contains 16 residues. In the original analysis: Cell counts per sample came from amplifying reference gene primers. Profiling relied on immunoSEQ multiplex PCR, and the TCRdb table lists in-frame clones only, not all of them. V, J and clone size were drawn from that table, and D and trimming were deduced from the DNA. The data hold about 140,000 clones, with 65% to 85% observed a single time. Seattle's enrolled individuals joined amid active infection and were then monitored longitudinally. The data are from a study of blood T cell repertoires in COVID-19. Looking at the study overall: The samples span acute and convalescent COVID-19 from the United States, Italy and Spain. The analysed material was cDNA or gDNA that came from T cells, B-cell-depleted T cells, or PBMCs.

This sequence joins TRBV11-2 and TRBJ1-2; D gene uncertain. The sequence was collected from a young man with COVID-19, enrolled during active disease. The material sequenced was peripheral blood. CDR3 amino acids: CASSSEIGGRGYGYTF. CDR3 sequence (DNA): TGTGCCAGCAGCTCCGAGATAGGAGGGCGAGGCTATGGCTACACCTTC. Looking up the rest from reference TRBV11-2 and TRBJ1-2 gives the full variable domain: EAGVAQSPRYKIIEKRQSVAFWCNPISGHATLYWYQQILGQGPKLLIQFQNNGVVDDSQLPKDRFSAERLKGVDSTLKIQPAKLEDSAVYLCASSSEIGGRGYGYTFGSGTRLTVV.